This passage covers 23 T cell receptor beta chains from one sample sequenced in a study of beta chain features in type 1 diabetes. Sequenced material consisted of expressed TCRB transcripts (all of the isolated RNA was reverse transcribed). Sequencing was performed with immunoSEQ multiplex PCR; in TCRdb, only in-frame clones are kept and a portion is missing. The table has 600,000 to 650,000 clones, less than 20% seen once. Sequencing was done on a sample of naive CD4+ T cells from blood. The receptors here all came from a man between 18 and 35 years old in good health.

V is TRBV27 and J is TRBJ2-6, with TRBD1 matching 8 bases. The length of the CDR3 is 19 residues. Trimming removed 5 bases from V and 0 bases from J; junction bases left unmatched: 12. The V gene's germline CDR1 is MNHEY and CDR2 SMNVEV (reference sequence). CDR3 residues: CASSPRLDRGTSGANVLTF. DNA for the CDR3: TGTGCCAGCAGTCCCCGACTCGACAGGGGTACCTCTGGGGCCAACGTCCTGACTTTC.

This chain uses TRBV29-1 with TRBJ2-5; no firm D call. Trimming removed 6 bases at V and 12 bases at J, with 17 bases between. Germline-derived CDR1 and CDR2 are SQVTM and ANQGSEA. The CDR3 totals 11 residues. This CDR3 is CSVLTGQEKYF. The CDR3 DNA follows: TGCAGCGTGCTGACTGGGCAGGAAAAGTACTTC.

V gene TRBV6-6 combines with J gene TRBJ2-3; maybe TRBD2 (5 bases). V lost 8 bases and J lost 4, with 16 bases in between. This CDR3 comprises 14 residues. The germline V gene encodes CDR1 MNHNY and CDR2 SVGAGI (reference sequence). The CDR3 sequence: CASSPGGSSDTQYF. CDR3 coding DNA: TGTGCCAGCTCCCCCGGAGGTAGCTCAGATACGCAGTATTTT.

This chain joins TRBV4-1 and TRBJ2-5, with TRBD1 matching 9 bases. CDR3 length equals 16 residues. Per germline, CDR1 MGHRA and CDR2 YSYEKL. J lost 4 bases, V lost 3 bases, and 9 bases had no gene match. The CDR3 loop reads CASSQGTGSVRETQYF. The CDR3 DNA reads TGCGCCAGCAGCCAGGGGACAGGGTCGGTAAGAGAGACCCAGTACTTC.

This chain connects TRBV5-6 to TRBJ1-2; no firm D call. The CDR3 runs 14 residues. Looked up from germline, CDR1 is SGHDT and CDR2 is YYEEEE. The V and J ends lost 3 bases and 1 base respectively, with 10 bases between them. CDR3 DNA: TGTGCCAGCAGCTGGCCCTCCGTTAACTATGGCTACACCTTC. It translates to CASSWPSVNYGYTF.

This rearrangement joins TRBV7-2 to TRBJ2-3; 8 bases align to TRBD2. Germline lookup yields CDR1 SGHTA and CDR2 FQGNSA. The CDR3 spans 14 residues. Unmatched junction bases numbered 2, after V lost 2 bases and J lost 4 bases. DNA for the CDR3: TGTGCCAGCAGCTTAACTAGCGGTGCAGATACGCAGTATTTT. Protein sequence: CASSLTSGADTQYF.

This clone has just a few counts. The rearrangement joins TRBV5-1 to TRBJ2-1, with 8 bases matching TRBD2. CDR1 and CDR2 from the germline V gene are SGHRS and YFSETQ. V lost 1 base and J lost 5; bases outside the gene matches: 2. The CDR3 covers 14 residues. The CDR3 bases are TGCGCCAGCAGCTTGACTAGCGGTGACAATGAGCAGTTCTTC. This codes for CASSLTSGDNEQFF.

This clone showed up just a few times. Other nucleotide sequences from this sample produce the same CDR3. The chain joins TRBV9 to TRBJ1-2, with 9 nucleotides matching TRBD1. Germline V CDR1 and CDR2: SGDLS, YYNGEE. V was clipped by 5 bases and J by 6 bases; unmatched bases: 5. The CDR3 loop spans 13 amino acids. The CDR3 loop reads CASRGQGTHGYTF. The CDR3 DNA is TGTGCCAGCAGGGGACAGGGAACACATGGCTACACCTTC.

The rearrangement joins TRBV18 to TRBJ2-5, with 11 bases that match TRBD2. The CDR3 is 16 residues long. J lost 5 bases, V lost 6 bases, and 11 bases had no gene match. Germline V CDR1 and CDR2: KGHSH, LQKENI. The DNA of the CDR3 is TGTGCCAGCTCGCCTTTTACTAGCGGGAGTACGGAGACCCAGTACTTC. Amino acids: CASSPFTSGSTETQYF.

CDR3 protein: CASSYGDREYEKLFF. In DNA form, the CDR3 reads TGTGCCAGCAGCTACGGGGACAGGGAGTATGAAAAACTGTTTTTT. J is TRBJ1-4 and V is TRBV7-2; 9 bases are shared with TRBD1. V shed 4 bases, J shed 6 bases, and the junction held 6 bases outside the gene matches. This CDR3 spans 15 amino acids. Germline V CDR1 and CDR2: SGHTA, FQGNSA.

This clone occurred a few times. The CDR3 region has the DNA TGTGCCAGCAGTTACGTGCAGTACTACGAGCAGTACTTC. Its translation: CASSYVQYYEQYF. The chain recombines TRBV6-5 with TRBJ2-7; D ambiguous. This CDR3 has 13 amino acids. Germline values: CDR1 MNHEY, CDR2 SVGAGI. Trimming shortened V by 2 bases and J by 3 bases, and 8 bases separated the two germline ends.

V usage is TRBV10-1 and J usage is TRBJ2-4; 13 bases map to TRBD2. The germline CDR1 and CDR2 sequences are WNHNN and SYGVQD (reference sequence). This CDR3 contains 13 residues. V lost 6 bases to trimming and J lost 7 bases; unmatched junction nucleotides: 0. The CDR3 loop reads CASRGLAGNIQYF. CDR3 DNA sequence: TGCGCCAGCAGGGGACTAGCGGGGAACATTCAGTACTTC.

Concerning this clone: Other DNA sequences within the sample encode an identical CDR3. This chain connects TRBV5-1 to TRBJ1-5; 7 bases are a match to TRBD1. Trimming took 4 bases from V and 4 from J; bases not matched to a gene: 2. The CDR3 consists of 13 residues. CDR1 SGHRS and CDR2 YFSETQ come from the germline V gene. The DNA of the CDR3 is TGCGCCAGCAGCCCACAGGGGAATCAGCCCCAGCATTTT. Translating gives CASSPQGNQPQHF.

The rearrangement uses TRBV7-9 and TRBJ2-7; 10 bases are a match to TRBD2. This CDR3 has 15 residues. Germline lookup yields CDR1 SEHNR and CDR2 FQNEAQ (reference sequence). With 4 bases clipped from V and 3 bases from J, the junction kept 6 bases outside the gene matches. CDR3 DNA: TGTGCCAGCAGCTCTAGCGGGGGACTAAACTACGAGCAGTACTTC. This codes for CASSSSGGLNYEQYF.

The J gene is TRBJ2-2, the V gene TRBV7-2; D call uncertain. In germline, CDR1 is SGHTA, CDR2 FQGNSA. Trimming took off 5 bases at V and 6 bases at J, with 7 bases between the two ends. The CDR3 extends over 12 amino acids. CDR3 DNA: TGTGCCAGCAGCCCCGGGCCCGGGGAGCTGTTTTTT. This sequence encodes CASSPGPGELFF.

V is TRBV4-3 and J is TRBJ2-1, with TRBD2 as a possible D gene (5 bases). Trimming stripped 0 bases from V and 4 bases from J, with 13 bases between. CDR1 and CDR2 (germline): LGHNA, YSLEER. The CDR3 covers 16 residues. As DNA, the CDR3 is TGCGCCAGCAGCCAAGATATAACGGGATCTTACAATGAGCAGTTCTTC. This encodes CASSQDITGSYNEQFF.

The count of this clone is one. The V and J genes are TRBV2 and TRBJ2-7; 9 nucleotides match TRBD2. Germline V CDR1 and CDR2: SNHLY, FYNNEI. The V gene end was trimmed by 4 bases and the J gene end by 9 bases; junction bases not matched to a gene: 13. The CDR3 is 15 amino acids. CDR3 bases: TGTGCCAGCAGTGCCCAGACTAGCGGTTCTCTTGGGCAGTACTTC. This encodes CASSAQTSGSLGQYF.

The chain carries TRBV6-1 and TRBJ2-1; D not certain. Germline CDR1 and CDR2: MNHNS and SASEGT. This CDR3 has 15 residues. V was shortened by 1 base and J by 10 bases, with 17 bases between the two germline ends. CDR3 bases: TGTGCCAGCAGTGAAGGTACTTCCGCTTTTGGGGAGCAGTTCTTC. Its translation is CASSEGTSAFGEQFF.

The chain uses TRBV7-9 and TRBJ2-1, with 7 bases lining up with TRBD1. V was pared by 8 bases and J by 7 bases, with 11 bases of the junction left unmatched. The CDR3 covers 14 residues. CDR1 and CDR2 from the germline V gene are SEHNR and FQNEAQ (reference sequence). The CDR3 DNA sequence: TGTGCCAGCCACGACAGGGACGCCTCTAATGAGCAGTTCTTC. Protein: CASHDRDASNEQFF.

This clone was recorded a few times. The DNA for the CDR3 is TGTGCCAGCAGCCAAGGACCAGGGGGGGAGACTGAAGCTTTCTTT. This encodes CASSQGPGGETEAFF. This chain uses TRBV14 with TRBJ1-1, with 7 bases aligning to TRBD1. Germline-derived CDR1 and CDR2 are SGHDN and FVKESK. Trimming removed 1 base from V and 5 bases from J; junction bases left unmatched: 7. This CDR3 spans 15 amino acids. The whole variable domain, filled in from reference TRBV14 and TRBJ1-1, reads EAGVTQFPSHSVIEKGQTVTLRCDPISGHDNLYWYRRVMGKEIKFLLHFVKESKQDESGMPNNRFLAERTGGTYSTLKVQPAELEDSGVYFCASSQGPGGETEAFFGQGTRLTVV.

The genes are TRBV5-4 and TRBJ1-1; D gene uncertain. The germline V and J ends were trimmed by 2 bases and 0 bases, with 8 bases remaining between them. The CDR3 runs to 14 residues. Germline-derived CDR1 and CDR2 are SGHNT and YYREEE (reference sequence). The CDR3: CASSFGQLNTEAFF. CDR3 DNA sequence: TGTGCCAGCAGCTTTGGCCAGTTGAACACTGAAGCTTTCTTT.

The chain joins TRBV4-2 to TRBJ2-7; a weak D match, TRBD1 (6 bases). Germline V gene sequence: CDR1 LGHNA, CDR2 YNFKEQ. V was trimmed by 4 bases and J by 3 bases, leaving 13 bases between them. The CDR3 extends over 14 amino acids. The CDR3 nucleotides read TGTGCCAGCAGCCCAGGACAGTTTAGCTACGAGCAGTACTTC. This gives the protein CASSPGQFSYEQYF.

The chain combines TRBV11-2 with TRBJ2-1; 9 bases agree with TRBD1. CDR1 and CDR2 (germline): SGHAT, FQNNGV. J gave up 13 bases and V 1 base, and 14 bases lay outside the gene matches. CDR3 length: 16 amino acids. The CDR3 nucleotides are TGTGCCAGCAGCTTAGGCCTTCCGGGGACAGGGTATGTACAGTTCTTC. Translation gives CASSLGLPGTGYVQFF.